Presented here are 28 T cell receptor beta chains from one specimen sequenced in a study of T-cell reconstitution after alpha-beta-depleted transplantation in children. A TCRbeta library incorporating unique molecular identifiers was prepared. Each CDR3 protein gets one entry after TCRdb re-called the PCR reads with MiXCR. The sample carries 100,000 or so distinct CDR3 sequences, about 7.5% recorded once. This specimen was PBMCs, taken before TCRalphabeta/CD19-depleted stem cell transplant. These receptors came from a boy younger than 10 with acute lymphoblastic leukemia, due to receive a stem cell transplant.

The gene calls are TRBV12-5 and TRBJ2-6; D ambiguous. Trimming took 7 bases from V and 0 from J, leaving 10 bases between them. This CDR3 comprises 15 residues. Germline values: CDR1 LGHNT, CDR2 FRNRAP. CDR3 nucleotide sequence: TGTGCTAGTGTCCGACCTCCCTCTGGGGCCAACGTCCTGACTTTC. Amino acid sequence: CASVRPPSGANVLTF.

This clonotype was detected ten times or more. V usage is TRBV29-1 and J usage is TRBJ2-5; no definite D call. The V end lost 5 bases, the J end lost 2 bases, and 12 bases lay between the germline ends. The CDR3 runs 13 residues. CDR1 and CDR2 (germline): SQVTM, ANQGSEA. The CDR3 region has the DNA TGCAGCGTTTCCAGGACGGAGCAAGAGACCCAGTACTTC. Protein sequence: CSVSRTEQETQYF.

This clonotype came up many times. The J gene is TRBJ2-7, the V gene TRBV5-1, with D perhaps matching TRBD1 or TRBD2 (5 bases each). The CDR3 has 13 residues. CDR1 SGHRS and CDR2 YFSETQ come from the germline V gene. Deletions cut 1 base from V and 2 bases from J, with 7 bases between. Written as DNA, the CDR3 is TGCGCCAGCAGCTTGCGGGACCCCTACGAGCAGTACTTC. Translating it yields CASSLRDPYEQYF. Full variable domain (rest looked up from reference TRBV5-1 and TRBJ2-7): KAGVTQTPRYLIKTRGQQVTLSCSPISGHRSVSWYQQTPGQGLQFLFEYFSETQRNKGNFPGRFSGRQFSNSRSEMNVSTLELGDSALYLCASSLRDPYEQYFGPGTRLTVT.

The rearrangement uses TRBV5-1 and TRBJ1-2, with D possibly being TRBD1 (6 bases). The germline gives CDR1 SGHRS, CDR2 YFSETQ. The CDR3 is made up of 15 amino acids. V was pared by 3 bases and J by 1 base, with 13 bases between. CDR3 sequence: CASSSDSANNYGYTF. The CDR3, as DNA: TGCGCCAGCAGCTCGGACAGTGCTAATAACTATGGCTACACCTTC.

This chain links TRBV2 with TRBJ2-1; 12 bases are shared with TRBD1. The germline gives CDR1 SNHLY, CDR2 FYNNEI. V dropped 6 bases and J dropped 9; count of bases not matched to a gene: 6. The CDR3 consists of 14 residues. This chain's CDR3 is CASSPGTGGSEQFF. The CDR3 DNA reads TGTGCCAGCAGCCCCGGGACAGGGGGCTCTGAGCAGTTCTTC. The complete variable domain, with remaining parts taken from reference TRBV2 and TRBJ2-1, reads EPEVTQTPSHQVTQMGQEVILRCVPISNHLYFYWYRQILGQKVEFLVSFYNNEISEKSEIFDDQFSVERPDGSNFTLKIRSTKLEDSAMYFCASSPGTGGSEQFFGPGTRLTVL.

This clonotype occurred a few times. The chain employs TRBV29-1 and TRBJ2-3; D uncertain. CDR3 size: 12 residues. V lost 4 bases to trimming and J lost 4 bases, with 9 bases between them. Germline CDR1 reads SQVTM; CDR2 reads ANQGSEA. The CDR3 is CSVVWGADTQYF. The CDR3 coding sequence is TGCAGCGTTGTTTGGGGTGCAGATACGCAGTATTTT.

This clonotype was found many times. The V and J genes are TRBV28 and TRBJ2-2; 7 positions match TRBD2. V lost 7 bases to trimming and J lost 3 bases; unmatched junction nucleotides: 8. The CDR3 has 15 residues. CDR1 is MDHEN, CDR2 SYDVKM, per germline. CDR3 in DNA: TGTGCCAGCACCCTGACTAGCTATGACACCGGGGAGCTGTTTTTT. It codes for CASTLTSYDTGELFF.

As for this clonotype: At one end, the junction sequence differs from germline, possibly due to a read error. This chain links TRBV19 with TRBJ1-5; perhaps TRBD1 as D (6 bases). The CDR3 extends over 15 amino acids. Looked up from germline, CDR1 is LNHDA and CDR2 is SQIVND (reference sequence). The CDR3 DNA sequence: TGTGCCAGTAGTATACTCACAGGGAGCAACCAGCCCCAGCATTTT. This gives the protein CASSILTGSNQPQHF.

The table lists this clonotype with many counts. This chain uses TRBV5-6 with TRBJ1-2, with D unresolved. Germline V gene sequence: CDR1 SGHDT, CDR2 YYEEEE. The CDR3 covers 15 residues. V lost 0 bases, J lost 3 bases, and 12 bases lay in between. Here the CDR3 reads CASSLGALRHYGYTF. The CDR3 DNA sequence: TGTGCCAGCAGCTTGGGGGCTCTAAGGCACTATGGCTACACCTTC.

This clonotype has ten or more counts. This sequence joins TRBV12-3 or TRBV12-4 and TRBJ1-2, with unresolved D. V lost 6 bases and J lost 4, with 12 bases in between. This CDR3 has 13 amino acids. The CDR3, as DNA: TGTGCCAGCAGACCGGGCCCGGCCTATGGCTACACCTTC. It is translated as CASRPGPAYGYTF.

This clonotype was picked up many times. The chain employs TRBV3-1 and TRBJ2-7; 13 bases map to TRBD2. This CDR3 region has 15 residues. From germline, CDR1 is LGHDT and CDR2 YNNKEL (reference sequence). Germline trimming cut 2 bases from V and 2 bases from J; bases unmatched to any gene: 0. This chain's CDR3 is CASSQTSGGAYEQYF. DNA of the CDR3: TGTGCCAGCAGCCAAACTAGCGGGGGGGCCTACGAGCAGTACTTC.

This clonotype was seen ten or more times. The CDR3 protein is CASSYGVSGETQYF. As DNA, the CDR3 is TGTGCCAGCAGTTACGGTGTCTCAGGCGAGACCCAGTACTTC. The genes are TRBV6-5 and TRBJ2-5; D uncertain. Germline V gene lookup returns CDR1 MNHEY and CDR2 SVGAGI. CDR3 length equals 14 residues. Trimming removed 2 bases from V and 5 bases from J, with 12 bases in between.

The sample holds a few counts of this clonotype. This chain joins TRBV5-1 and TRBJ1-3; 7 nucleotides line up with TRBD1. CDR3 length equals 16 residues. J was trimmed by 8 bases and V by 5 bases; bases with no gene match: 16. Germline lookup yields CDR1 SGHRS and CDR2 YFSETQ. As DNA, the CDR3 is TGCGCCAGCAGGACAGGGTGGGACGAGAGCTGGGACACCATATATTTT. Its translation is CASRTGWDESWDTIYF.

The sample holds many counts of this clonotype. The V and J genes are TRBV5-1 and TRBJ2-7; 11 nucleotides match TRBD1. The CDR3 covers 16 residues. In germline, CDR1 is SGHRS, CDR2 YFSETQ. Trimming cost V 0 bases and J 3 bases; bases outside gene matches: 5. The chain's CDR3 is CASSLALGTGGYEQYF. CDR3 nucleotide sequence: TGCGCCAGCAGCTTGGCTCTCGGGACAGGGGGCTACGAGCAGTACTTC.

This clonotype occurred many times. The J gene is TRBJ2-1, the V gene TRBV7-2; D may be TRBD2 (5 bases). Germline V gene sequence: CDR1 SGHTA, CDR2 FQGNSA. CDR3 length: 16 residues. The V gene lost 5 bases and the J gene lost 0 bases, with 14 bases spanning the gap. This chain's CDR3 is CASSREFGYSYNEQFF. CDR3 DNA: TGTGCCAGCAGCCGGGAATTTGGATACTCCTACAATGAGCAGTTCTTC.

This clonotype has more than one count but fewer than ten. The chain recombines TRBV27 with TRBJ2-5, with 8 bases aligning to TRBD2. The germline CDR1 and CDR2 sequences are MNHEY and SMNVEV (reference sequence). CDR3 size: 16 residues. V dropped 8 bases and J dropped 4; count of bases not matched to a gene: 15. The CDR3 reads CASVPIGVAGRETQYF. The CDR3 DNA follows: TGTGCCAGCGTCCCCATCGGGGTAGCGGGGAGAGAGACCCAGTACTTC.

This clonotype has a count of ten or more. CDR3 sequence reads: CASSQDARGNTIYF. In DNA form, the CDR3 reads TGTGCCAGCAGCCAAGATGCGCGGGGAAACACCATATATTTT. The rearrangement joins TRBV4-2 to TRBJ1-3; no clear D gene. The CDR3 consists of 14 residues. Germline V lookup: CDR1 LGHNA, CDR2 YNFKEQ. V lost 0 bases, J lost 4 bases, and 7 bases lay in between.

This clonotype was seen only a few times. The rearrangement links TRBV27 to TRBJ1-1, with 7 bases lining up with TRBD1. With V trimmed by 4 bases and J by 5 bases, 10 bases remained unmatched. The germline V gene has CDR1 MNHEY and CDR2 SMNVEV (reference sequence). This CDR3 has 15 amino acids. The CDR3 nucleotides read TGTGCCAGCAGTTCTGTGACAGGGTGGGGTACTGAAGCTTTCTTT. This sequence encodes CASSSVTGWGTEAFF.

This clonotype was seen ten or more times. This chain links TRBV6-4 with TRBJ1-1; D not resolved. V dropped 2 bases and J dropped 4 bases, with 5 bases sitting between them. The CDR3 sequence is 12 residues long. The germline V gene encodes CDR1 MRHNA and CDR2 SNTAGT. CDR3 bases: TGTGCCAGCAGTGACGGACTCACTGAAGCTTTCTTT. It yields the protein CASSDGLTEAFF.

V gene TRBV6-2 or TRBV6-3 combines with J gene TRBJ2-2; TRBD1 is a possible D gene (6 bases). V lost 0 bases and J lost 0, with 20 bases in between. The CDR3 totals 20 residues. Germline-derived CDR1 and CDR2 are MNHEY and SVGEGT. The CDR3 region is CASSYSGADLNTANTGELFF. DNA of the CDR3: TGTGCCAGCAGTTACTCGGGGGCCGACCTCAATACAGCGAACACCGGGGAGCTGTTTTTT.

The chain has TRBV7-9 and TRBJ2-1, with 9 nucleotides matching TRBD2. J lost 0 bases, V lost 3 bases, and 3 bases had no gene match. Germline CDR1 reads SEHNR; CDR2 reads FQNEAQ (reference sequence). The CDR3 totals 16 residues. CDR3 protein: CASSFSGGYSYNEQFF. The CDR3 region has the DNA TGTGCCAGCAGCTTTAGCGGGGGATACTCCTACAATGAGCAGTTCTTC.

There are many counts of this clonotype. The chain joins TRBV6-2 or TRBV6-3 to TRBJ2-2; 10 bases fit TRBD2. This CDR3 is built from 15 residues. The V gene end was trimmed by 2 bases and the J gene end by 4 bases; junction bases not matched to a gene: 1. Germline V gives CDR1 MNHEY, CDR2 SVGEGT. The CDR3 is CASSYSGGATGELFF. CDR3 DNA: TGTGCCAGCAGTTACAGCGGGGGGGCCACCGGGGAGCTGTTTTTT.

The V call is TRBV6-1, the J call TRBJ1-6; D call uncertain. With 9 bases removed from V and 4 bases from J, the gap between germline ends came to 13 bases. There are 14 residues in the CDR3. Germline V gives CDR1 MNHNS, CDR2 SASEGT. The CDR3 sequence is CASIRATYNSPLHF. In DNA form, the CDR3 reads TGTGCCAGTATCCGGGCCACTTATAATTCACCCCTCCACTTT.

This clonotype was counted at least ten times. This sequence joins TRBV10-3 and TRBJ2-7; a weak D match, TRBD2 (6 bases). Trimming left V 0 bases short and J 5 bases short, with 14 bases between. The V gene's germline CDR1 is ENHRY and CDR2 SYGVKD. This CDR3 region has 15 residues. CDR3 sequence: CAISESEEGGNEQYF. The DNA for the CDR3 is TGTGCCATCAGTGAGTCAGAGGAGGGAGGTAACGAGCAGTACTTC.

V gene TRBV27 combines with J gene TRBJ2-7; D remains unclear. The CDR3 is 14 residues long. The V gene lost 3 bases and the J gene lost 3 bases, with 12 bases spanning the gap. In germline, CDR1 is MNHEY, CDR2 SMNVEV (reference sequence). This CDR3 is CASSFPPAGYEQYF. The CDR3 DNA follows: TGTGCCAGCAGTTTCCCCCCCGCTGGCTACGAGCAGTACTTC.

This clonotype was counted ten times or more. The J gene is TRBJ2-1, the V gene TRBV5-6; D possibly matches TRBD1 or TRBD2 (5 bases each). Germline-derived CDR1 and CDR2 are SGHDT and YYEEEE. V shed 7 bases and J shed 0 bases, with 11 bases lying between them. The CDR3 spans 14 residues. This chain's CDR3 is CASARGYSYNEQFF. In nucleotides, the CDR3 is TGTGCCAGCGCACGGGGCTACTCCTACAATGAGCAGTTCTTC.

The chain uses TRBV5-1 and TRBJ1-3; possibly TRBD1 for D (6 bases). This CDR3 has 17 amino acids. The V and J ends lost 0 bases and 0 bases respectively, with 13 bases between them. CDR1 and CDR2 from the germline V gene are SGHRS and YFSETQ. CDR3: CASSLGGQPFSGNTIYF. The CDR3 DNA is TGCGCCAGCAGCTTGGGGGGGCAGCCCTTCTCTGGAAACACCATATATTTT.

This clonotype has a count of ten or more. The chain joins TRBV7-2 to TRBJ1-5; D remains unclear. Germline V gene sequence: CDR1 SGHTA, CDR2 FQGNSA. Between the trimmed V and J ends, which lost 6 bases and 0 bases, there was a span of 6 bases. CDR3 size: 13 residues. CDR3 DNA: TGTGCCAGCAGTTTGGTTAGCAATCAGCCCCAGCATTTT. Protein product: CASSLVSNQPQHF.